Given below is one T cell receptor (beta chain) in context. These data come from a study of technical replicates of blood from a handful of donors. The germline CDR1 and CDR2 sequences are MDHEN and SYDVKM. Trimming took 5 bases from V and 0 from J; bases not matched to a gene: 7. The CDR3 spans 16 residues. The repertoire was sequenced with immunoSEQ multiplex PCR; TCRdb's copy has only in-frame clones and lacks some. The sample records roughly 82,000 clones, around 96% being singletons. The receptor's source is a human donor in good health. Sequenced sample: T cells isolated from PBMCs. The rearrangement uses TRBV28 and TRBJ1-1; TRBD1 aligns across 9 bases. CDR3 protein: CASSVTGGRMNTEAFF. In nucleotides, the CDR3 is TGTGCCAGCAGTGTGACAGGGGGTAGGATGAACACTGAAGCTTTCTTT.